The rows below give T cell receptor beta chains drawn from one sample of a study of blood T cell repertoires in COVID-19. The data were produced by immunoSEQ multiplex PCR, yet TCRdb's version contains in-frame clones alone and is incomplete. The sample lists about 88,000 clones, approximately 81% occurring once. Input material: peripheral blood. Receptors originate from a woman aged 70-85 years with acute or convalescent COVID-19. The CDR3 runs from the conserved cysteine through the conserved F or W. Clone size appears in some rows only: once, few, many, or a class for an expanded clone.

clone size: few; CDR3 length: 14; J gene: TRBJ1-2; V gene: TRBV7-9; CDR3 protein: CASSSGTGGGGYTF
clone size: .; CDR3 length: 14; J gene: TRBJ1-1; V gene: TRBV6-5; CDR3 protein: CASRVDRQATEAFF
clone size: .; CDR3 length: 15; J gene: TRBJ2-3; V gene: TRBV7-9; CDR3 protein: CASSRTSGSSDTQYF
clone size: .; CDR3 length: 12; J gene: TRBJ2-1; V gene: TRBV28; CDR3 protein: CASRDYRNEQFF
clone size: .; CDR3 length: 15; J gene: TRBJ1-5; V gene: TRBV7-6; CDR3 protein: CASSLVQGAIQPQHF
clone size: .; CDR3 length: 13; J gene: TRBJ1-2; V gene: TRBV3-1/TRBV3-2; CDR3 protein: CASSVNSPVGYTF
clone size: .; CDR3 length: 13; J gene: TRBJ1-1; V gene: TRBV7-2; CDR3 protein: CASSFPGGGIAFF
clone size: few; CDR3 length: 15; J gene: TRBJ1-4; V gene: TRBV19; CDR3 protein: CASRDRTGGPEKLFF
clone size: .; CDR3 length: 16; J gene: TRBJ2-4; V gene: TRBV3-1/TRBV3-2; CDR3 protein: CASSQGRDRAGWIQYF
clone size: .; CDR3 length: 17; J gene: TRBJ2-6; V gene: TRBV27; CDR3 protein: CASSLPRPGDGANVLTF
clone size: .; CDR3 length: 15; J gene: TRBJ2-2; V gene: TRBV5-1; CDR3 protein: CASSFGTINTGELFF
clone size: once; CDR3 length: 13; J gene: TRBJ2-6; V gene: TRBV29-1; CDR3 protein: CSVGAGGANVLTF
clone size: .; CDR3 length: 13; J gene: TRBJ1-2; V gene: TRBV3-1/TRBV3-2; CDR3 protein: CASSPAGNYGYTF
clone size: .; CDR3 length: 15; J gene: TRBJ1-5; V gene: TRBV2; CDR3 protein: CASSEARGAGQPQHF
clone size: .; CDR3 length: 17; J gene: TRBJ2-3; V gene: TRBV28; CDR3 protein: CASSLFVRVGLSDTQYF
clone size: .; CDR3 length: 13; J gene: TRBJ2-5; V gene: TRBV19; CDR3 protein: CASRSSGQETQYF
clone size: .; CDR3 length: 14; J gene: TRBJ2-5; V gene: TRBV19; CDR3 protein: CASSIKGRGETQYF
clone size: .; CDR3 length: 16; J gene: TRBJ2-5; V gene: TRBV4-1; CDR3 protein: CASSLSGGTYQETQYF
clone size: .; CDR3 length: 17; J gene: TRBJ1-4; V gene: TRBV7-9; CDR3 protein: CASSSPRPGTGVEKLFF
clone size: .; CDR3 length: 13; J gene: TRBJ1-1; V gene: TRBV7-9; CDR3 protein: CASSSPGDTEAFF
clone size: many; CDR3 length: 16; J gene: TRBJ1-6; V gene: TRBV3-1/TRBV3-2; CDR3 protein: CASSQGGSSYNSPLHF